A selection of T cell receptor beta chains follows, all from one sample in a study of CD8 T cells in ankylosing spondylitis. One entry per CDR3 protein, called by TCRdb with MiXCR from the 5' RACE reads. The table shows fewer than 500,000 distinct CDR3 sequences, with 25% to 30% occurring only once. What was sequenced was blood, either unsorted or a sorted T cell fraction (not recorded which). These receptors originate from a male donor with ankylosing spondylitis. Both conserved end residues are trimmed from each CDR3. A D gene is named only where the DNA matches it firmly.

j_gene	v_gene	len	d_gene	CDR3aa
TRBJ1-1	TRBV19	15	.	ASSETGLLTSNTEAF
TRBJ2-7	TRBV30	10	.	AWSGTAYEQY
TRBJ2-3	TRBV4-1	12	TRBD2	ASSQETSANTQY
TRBJ2-1	TRBV3-1	14	TRBD1	ASSQDGGTGPYEQF
TRBJ1-1	TRBV5-1	12	.	ASSQQGGETEAF
TRBJ1-2	TRBV12-3/TRBV12-4	12	TRBD1	ASSPGRGHYGYT
TRBJ2-2	TRBV11-3	12	TRBD2	ASSYREGPGELF
TRBJ1-1	TRBV10-1	12	TRBD1	ASSESGQHTEAF
TRBJ1-1	TRBV29-1	11	.	SARRVMNTEAF
TRBJ2-2	TRBV2	14	.	ASRDWGGPSGGELF
TRBJ2-7	TRBV7-2	10	.	ASSLSGPEQY
TRBJ2-7	TRBV7-2	12	TRBD1	ASSLARGSREQY
TRBJ1-1	TRBV5-1	13	.	ASSLGTGGYTEAF